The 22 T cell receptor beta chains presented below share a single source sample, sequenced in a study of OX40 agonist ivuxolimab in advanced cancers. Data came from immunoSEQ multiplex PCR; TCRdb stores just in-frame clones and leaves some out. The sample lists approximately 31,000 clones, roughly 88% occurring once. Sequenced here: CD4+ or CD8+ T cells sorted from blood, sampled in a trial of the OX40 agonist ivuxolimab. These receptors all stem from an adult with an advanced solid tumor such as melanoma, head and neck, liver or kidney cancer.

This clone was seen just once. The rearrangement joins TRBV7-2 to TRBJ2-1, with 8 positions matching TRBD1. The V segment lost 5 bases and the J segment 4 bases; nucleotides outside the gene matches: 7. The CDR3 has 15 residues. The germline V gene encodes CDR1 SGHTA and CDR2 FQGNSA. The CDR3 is CASSPRTGYYNEQFF. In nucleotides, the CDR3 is TGTGCCAGCAGCCCCAGGACAGGGTATTACAATGAGCAGTTCTTC.

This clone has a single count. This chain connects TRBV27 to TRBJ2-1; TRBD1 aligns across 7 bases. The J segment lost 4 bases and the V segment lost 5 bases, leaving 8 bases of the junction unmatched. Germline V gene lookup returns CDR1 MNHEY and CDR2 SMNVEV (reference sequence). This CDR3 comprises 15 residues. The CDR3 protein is CASSTYGQEYNEQFF. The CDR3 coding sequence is TGTGCCAGCAGTACATATGGACAGGAGTACAATGAGCAGTTCTTC.

The DNA of the CDR3 is TGTGCCAGCAGCGCCCCCGGACAGGGGGATTTCCAAGAGACCCAGTACTTC. Amino acid sequence: CASSAPGQGDFQETQYF. V usage is TRBV6-4 and J usage is TRBJ2-5; TRBD1 agrees at 10 bases. V dropped 6 bases and J dropped 1; count of bases not matched to a gene: 11. The germline V gene has CDR1 MRHNA and CDR2 SNTAGT. The CDR3 length is 17 residues.

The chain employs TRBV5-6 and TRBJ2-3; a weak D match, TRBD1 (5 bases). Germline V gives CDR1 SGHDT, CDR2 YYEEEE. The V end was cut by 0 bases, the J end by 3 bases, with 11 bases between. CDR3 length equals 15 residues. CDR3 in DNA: TGTGCCAGCAGCTTGGAAACCCCAGGGACAGATACGCAGTATTTT. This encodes CASSLETPGTDTQYF.

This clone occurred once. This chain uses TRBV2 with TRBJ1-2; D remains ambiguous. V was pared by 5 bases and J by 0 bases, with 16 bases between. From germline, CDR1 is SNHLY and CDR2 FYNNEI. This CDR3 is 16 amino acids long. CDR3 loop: CASSFSFQSTNYGYTF. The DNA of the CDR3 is TGTGCCAGCAGTTTTTCGTTTCAGAGTACTAACTATGGCTACACCTTC.

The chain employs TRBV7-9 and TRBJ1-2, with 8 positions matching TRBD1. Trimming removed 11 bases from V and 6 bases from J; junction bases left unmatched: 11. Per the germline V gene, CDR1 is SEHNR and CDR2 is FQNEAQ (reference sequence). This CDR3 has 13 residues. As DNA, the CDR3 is TGTGCCGGAGGGAGACGGGACAGGAATGGCTACACCTTC. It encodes CAGGRRDRNGYTF.

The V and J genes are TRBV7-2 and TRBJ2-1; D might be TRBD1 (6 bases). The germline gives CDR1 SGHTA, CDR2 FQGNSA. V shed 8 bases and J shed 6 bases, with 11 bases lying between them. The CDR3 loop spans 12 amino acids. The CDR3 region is CASSQGSNEQFF. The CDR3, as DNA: TGTGCCAGCTCACAGGGTAGCAATGAGCAGTTCTTC. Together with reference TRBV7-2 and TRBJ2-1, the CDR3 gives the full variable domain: GAGVSQSPSNKVTEKGKDVELRCDPISGHTALYWYRQSLGQGLEFLIYFQGNSAPDKSGLPSDRFSAERTGGSVSTLTIQRTQQEDSAVYLCASSQGSNEQFFGPGTRLTVL.

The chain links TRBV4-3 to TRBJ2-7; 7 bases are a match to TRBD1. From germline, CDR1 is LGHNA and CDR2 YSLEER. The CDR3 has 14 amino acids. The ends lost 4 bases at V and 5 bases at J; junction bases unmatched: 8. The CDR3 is CASSRREQGHEQYF. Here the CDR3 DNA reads TGCGCCAGCAGCCGCCGGGAACAGGGGCACGAGCAGTACTTC.

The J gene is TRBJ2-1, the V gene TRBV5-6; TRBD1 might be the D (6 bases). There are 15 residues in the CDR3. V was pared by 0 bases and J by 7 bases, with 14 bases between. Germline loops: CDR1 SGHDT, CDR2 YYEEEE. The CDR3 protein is CASSLDGGSWNEQFF. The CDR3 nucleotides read TGTGCCAGCAGCTTGGATGGGGGCTCTTGGAATGAGCAGTTCTTC. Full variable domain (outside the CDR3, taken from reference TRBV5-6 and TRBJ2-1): DAGVTQSPTHLIKTRGQQVTLRCSPKSGHDTVSWYQQALGQGPQFIFQYYEEEERQRGNFPDRFSGHQFPNYSSELNVNALLLGDSALYLCASSLDGGSWNEQFFGPGTRLTVL.

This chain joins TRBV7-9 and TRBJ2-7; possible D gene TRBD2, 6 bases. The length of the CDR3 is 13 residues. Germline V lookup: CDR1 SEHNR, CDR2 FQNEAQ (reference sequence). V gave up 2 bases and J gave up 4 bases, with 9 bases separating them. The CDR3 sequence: CASSLKGTYEQYF. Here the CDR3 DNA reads TGTGCCAGCAGCTTAAAGGGGACTTACGAGCAGTACTTC.

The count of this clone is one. The CDR3 spells CASRMAGWTYEQYF. The DNA of the CDR3 is TGTGCCAGCAGAATGGCAGGCTGGACTTACGAGCAGTACTTC. This chain uses TRBV27 with TRBJ2-7; D may be TRBD2 (5 bases). Trimming removed 6 bases at V and 4 bases at J, with 16 bases between. The CDR3 runs 14 residues. Germline-derived CDR1 and CDR2 are MNHEY and SMNVEV (reference sequence).

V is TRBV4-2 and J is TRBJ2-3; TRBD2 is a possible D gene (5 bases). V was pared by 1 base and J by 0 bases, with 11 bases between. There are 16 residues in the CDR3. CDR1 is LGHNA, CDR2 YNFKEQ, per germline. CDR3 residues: CASSQGTGVSTDTQYF. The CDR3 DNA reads TGTGCCAGCAGCCAAGGTACCGGGGTTAGCACAGATACGCAGTATTTT.

The CDR3 reads CASSWDSTDTQYF. CDR3 bases: TGTGCCAGCAGCTGGGACAGCACAGATACGCAGTATTTT. This rearrangement joins TRBV7-2 to TRBJ2-3; TRBD1 or TRBD2 may be the D gene (5 bases each). CDR3 length: 13 residues. Trimming cost V 4 bases and J 0 bases, with 5 bases left between them. Germline-derived CDR1 and CDR2 are SGHTA and FQGNSA.

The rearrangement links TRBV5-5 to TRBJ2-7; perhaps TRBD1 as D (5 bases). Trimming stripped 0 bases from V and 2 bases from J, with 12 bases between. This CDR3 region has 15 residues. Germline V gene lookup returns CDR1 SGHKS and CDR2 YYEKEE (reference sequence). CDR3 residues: CASSLEGVGTYEQYF. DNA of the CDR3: TGTGCCAGCAGCTTGGAAGGGGTTGGTACCTACGAGCAGTACTTC.

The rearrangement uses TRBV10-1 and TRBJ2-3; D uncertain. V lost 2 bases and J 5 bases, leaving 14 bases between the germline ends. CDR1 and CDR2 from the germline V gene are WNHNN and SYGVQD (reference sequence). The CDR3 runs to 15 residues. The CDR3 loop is CASSEVQDRRDTQYF. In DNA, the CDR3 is TGCGCCAGCAGTGAGGTTCAAGATCGCCGAGATACGCAGTATTTT.

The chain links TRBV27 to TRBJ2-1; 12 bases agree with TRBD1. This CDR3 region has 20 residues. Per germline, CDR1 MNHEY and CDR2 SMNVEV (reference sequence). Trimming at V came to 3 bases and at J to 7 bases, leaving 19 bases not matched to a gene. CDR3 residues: CASSFYFVPGQGAVGNEQFF. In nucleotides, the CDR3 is TGTGCCAGCAGTTTTTATTTCGTCCCGGGACAGGGGGCGGTTGGGAATGAGCAGTTCTTC.

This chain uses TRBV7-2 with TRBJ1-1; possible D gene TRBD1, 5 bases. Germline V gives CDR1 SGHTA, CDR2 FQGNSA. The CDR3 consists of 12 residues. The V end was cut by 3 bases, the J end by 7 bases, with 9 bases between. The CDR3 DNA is TGTGCCAGCAGCTTCAGGGTTATTGAAGCTTTCTTT. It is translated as CASSFRVIEAFF.

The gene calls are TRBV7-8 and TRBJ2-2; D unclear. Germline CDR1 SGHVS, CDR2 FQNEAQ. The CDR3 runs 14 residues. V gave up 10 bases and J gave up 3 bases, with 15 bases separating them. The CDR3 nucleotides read TGTGCCAACCCTCCAGGATCAGACACCGGGGAGCTGTTTTTT. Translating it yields CANPPGSDTGELFF.

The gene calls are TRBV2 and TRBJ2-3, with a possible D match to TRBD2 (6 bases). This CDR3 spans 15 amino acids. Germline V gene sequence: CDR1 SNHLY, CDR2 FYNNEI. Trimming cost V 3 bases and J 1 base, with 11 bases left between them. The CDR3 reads CASSEVGGGTDTQYF. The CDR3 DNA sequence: TGTGCCAGCAGTGAGGTGGGGGGTGGCACAGATACGCAGTATTTT.

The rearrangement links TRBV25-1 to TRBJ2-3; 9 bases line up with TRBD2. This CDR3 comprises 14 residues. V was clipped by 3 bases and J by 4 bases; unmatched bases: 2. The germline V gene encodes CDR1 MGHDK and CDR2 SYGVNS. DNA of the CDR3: TGTGCCAGCAGTGATTTAGCGGGGGCAGATACGCAGTATTTT. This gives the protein CASSDLAGADTQYF.

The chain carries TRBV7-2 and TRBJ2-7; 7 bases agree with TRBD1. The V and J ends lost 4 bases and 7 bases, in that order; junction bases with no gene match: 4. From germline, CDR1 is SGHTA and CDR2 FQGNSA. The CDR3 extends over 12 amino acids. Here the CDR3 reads CASSSQGLEQYF. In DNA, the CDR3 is TGTGCCAGCAGCTCACAGGGGCTGGAGCAGTACTTC.

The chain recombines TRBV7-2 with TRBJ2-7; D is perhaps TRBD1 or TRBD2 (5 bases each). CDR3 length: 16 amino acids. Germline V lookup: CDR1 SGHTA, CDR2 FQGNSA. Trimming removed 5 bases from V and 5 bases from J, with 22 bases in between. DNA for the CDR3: TGTGCCAGCAGCCCGAGTGCATGGGGGTCTTCCCACGAGCAGTACTTC. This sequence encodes CASSPSAWGSSHEQYF.